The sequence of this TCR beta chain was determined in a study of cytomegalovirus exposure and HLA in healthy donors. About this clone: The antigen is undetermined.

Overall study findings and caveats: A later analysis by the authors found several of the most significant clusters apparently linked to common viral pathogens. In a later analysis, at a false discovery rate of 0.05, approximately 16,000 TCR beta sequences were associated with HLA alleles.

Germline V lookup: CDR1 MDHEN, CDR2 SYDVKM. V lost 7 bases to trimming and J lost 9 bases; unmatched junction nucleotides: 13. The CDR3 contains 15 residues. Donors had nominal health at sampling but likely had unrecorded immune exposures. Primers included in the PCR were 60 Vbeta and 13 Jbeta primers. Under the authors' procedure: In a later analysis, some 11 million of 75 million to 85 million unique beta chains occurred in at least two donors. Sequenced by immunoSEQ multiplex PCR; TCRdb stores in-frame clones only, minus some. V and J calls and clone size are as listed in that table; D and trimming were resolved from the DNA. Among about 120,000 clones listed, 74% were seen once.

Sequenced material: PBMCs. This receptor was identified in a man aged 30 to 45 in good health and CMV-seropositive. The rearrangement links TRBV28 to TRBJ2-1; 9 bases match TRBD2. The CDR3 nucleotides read TGTGCCAGCAAGGGCGGGGGGGCCCCTACCACTGAGCAGTTCTTC. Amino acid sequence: CASKGGGAPTTEQFF.